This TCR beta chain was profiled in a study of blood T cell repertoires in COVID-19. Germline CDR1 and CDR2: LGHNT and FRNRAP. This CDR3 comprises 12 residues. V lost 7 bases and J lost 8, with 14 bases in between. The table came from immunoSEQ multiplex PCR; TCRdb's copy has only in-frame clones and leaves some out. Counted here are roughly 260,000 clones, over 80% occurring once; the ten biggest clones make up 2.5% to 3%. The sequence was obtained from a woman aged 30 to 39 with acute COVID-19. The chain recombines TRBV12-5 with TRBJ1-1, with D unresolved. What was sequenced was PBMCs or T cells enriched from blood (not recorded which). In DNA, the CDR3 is TGTGCTAGTGCCCCAGGATTCGTGGAAGCTTTCTTT. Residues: CASAPGFVEAFF.